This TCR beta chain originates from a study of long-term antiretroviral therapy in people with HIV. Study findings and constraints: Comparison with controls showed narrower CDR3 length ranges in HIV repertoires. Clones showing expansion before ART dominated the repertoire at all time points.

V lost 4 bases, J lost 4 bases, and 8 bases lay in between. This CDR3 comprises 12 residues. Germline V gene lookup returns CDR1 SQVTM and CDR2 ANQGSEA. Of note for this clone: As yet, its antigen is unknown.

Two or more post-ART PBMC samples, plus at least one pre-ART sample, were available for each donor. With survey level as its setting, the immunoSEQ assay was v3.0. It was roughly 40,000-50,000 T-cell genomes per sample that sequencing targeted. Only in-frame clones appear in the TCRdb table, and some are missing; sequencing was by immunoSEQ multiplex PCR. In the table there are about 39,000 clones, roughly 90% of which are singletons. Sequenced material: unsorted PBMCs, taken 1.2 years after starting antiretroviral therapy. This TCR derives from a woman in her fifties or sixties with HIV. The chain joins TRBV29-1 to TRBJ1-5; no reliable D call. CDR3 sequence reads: CSVGSNNQPQHF. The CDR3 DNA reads TGCAGCGTTGGTTCAAATAATCAGCCCCAGCATTTT. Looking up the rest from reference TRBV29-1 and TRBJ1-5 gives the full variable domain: SAVISQKPSRDICQRGTSLTIQCQVDSQVTMMFWYRQQPGQSLTLIATANQGSEATYESGFVIDKFPISRPNLTFSTLTVSNMSPEDSSIYLCSVGSNNQPQHFGDGTRLSIL.